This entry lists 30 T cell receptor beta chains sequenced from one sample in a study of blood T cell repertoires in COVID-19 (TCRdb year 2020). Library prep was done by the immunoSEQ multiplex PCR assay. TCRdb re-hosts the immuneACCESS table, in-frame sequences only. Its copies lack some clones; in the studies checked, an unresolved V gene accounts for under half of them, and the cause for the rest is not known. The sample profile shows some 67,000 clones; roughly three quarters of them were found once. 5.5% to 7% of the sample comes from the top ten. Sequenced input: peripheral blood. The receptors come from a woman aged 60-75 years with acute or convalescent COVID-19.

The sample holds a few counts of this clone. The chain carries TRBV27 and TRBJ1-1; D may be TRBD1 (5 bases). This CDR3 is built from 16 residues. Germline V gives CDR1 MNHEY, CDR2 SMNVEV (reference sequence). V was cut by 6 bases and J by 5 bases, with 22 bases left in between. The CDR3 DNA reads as TGTGCCAGCAGCTCAAGTTCAGGGACTATCTTGACTGAAGCTTTCTTT. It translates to CASSSSSGTILTEAFF.

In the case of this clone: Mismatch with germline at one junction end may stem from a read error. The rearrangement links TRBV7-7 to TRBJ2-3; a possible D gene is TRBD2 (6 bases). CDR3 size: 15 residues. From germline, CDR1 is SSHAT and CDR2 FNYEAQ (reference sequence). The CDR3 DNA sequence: TGTGCTAGCAGCTTAGGTGCTAGCGGCACAGATACGCAGTATTTT. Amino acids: CASSLGASGTDTQYF.

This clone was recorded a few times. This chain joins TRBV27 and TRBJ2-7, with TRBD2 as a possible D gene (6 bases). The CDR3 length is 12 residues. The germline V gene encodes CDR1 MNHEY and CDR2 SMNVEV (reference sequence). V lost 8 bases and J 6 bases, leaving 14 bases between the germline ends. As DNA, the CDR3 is TGTGCCAGCTGGAGGGCGCAGGGCGAGCAGTACTTC. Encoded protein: CASWRAQGEQYF.

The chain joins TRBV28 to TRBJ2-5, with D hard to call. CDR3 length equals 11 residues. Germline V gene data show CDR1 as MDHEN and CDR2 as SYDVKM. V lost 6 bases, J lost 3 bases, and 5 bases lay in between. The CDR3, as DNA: TGTGCCAGCAGCACTAAAGAGACCCAGTACTTC. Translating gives CASSTKETQYF.

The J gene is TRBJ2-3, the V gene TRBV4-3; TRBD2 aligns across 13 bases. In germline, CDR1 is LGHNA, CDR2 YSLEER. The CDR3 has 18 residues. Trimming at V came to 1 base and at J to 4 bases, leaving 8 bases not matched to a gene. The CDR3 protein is CASSQAFEGLAGADTQYF. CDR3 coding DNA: TGCGCCAGCAGCCAAGCTTTCGAAGGACTAGCGGGGGCAGATACGCAGTATTTT.

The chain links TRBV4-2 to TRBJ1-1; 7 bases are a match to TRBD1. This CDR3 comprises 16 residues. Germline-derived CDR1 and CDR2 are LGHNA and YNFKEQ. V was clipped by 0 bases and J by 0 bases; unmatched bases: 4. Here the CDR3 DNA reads TGTGCCAGCAGCCAAGAAACCGGGACAGTGAACACTGAAGCTTTCTTT. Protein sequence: CASSQETGTVNTEAFF.

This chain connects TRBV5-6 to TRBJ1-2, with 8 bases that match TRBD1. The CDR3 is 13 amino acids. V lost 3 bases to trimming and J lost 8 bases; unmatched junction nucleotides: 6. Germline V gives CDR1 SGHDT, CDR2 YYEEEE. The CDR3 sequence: CASSSLTGEGYTF. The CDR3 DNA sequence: TGTGCCAGCAGCTCCCTGACAGGGGAAGGCTACACCTTC.

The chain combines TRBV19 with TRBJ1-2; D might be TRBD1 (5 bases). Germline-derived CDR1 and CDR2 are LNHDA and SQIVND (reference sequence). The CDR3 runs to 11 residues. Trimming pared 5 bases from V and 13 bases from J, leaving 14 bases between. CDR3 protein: CASSLGRGTTF. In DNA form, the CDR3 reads TGTGCCAGTAGTCTTGGCCGGGGGACCACCTTC. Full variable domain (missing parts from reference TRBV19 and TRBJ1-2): DGGITQSPKYLFRKEGQNVTLSCEQNLNHDAMYWYRQDPGQGLRLIYYSQIVNDFQKGDIAEGYSVSREKKESFPLTVTSAQKNPTAFYLCASSLGRGTTFGSGTRLTVV.

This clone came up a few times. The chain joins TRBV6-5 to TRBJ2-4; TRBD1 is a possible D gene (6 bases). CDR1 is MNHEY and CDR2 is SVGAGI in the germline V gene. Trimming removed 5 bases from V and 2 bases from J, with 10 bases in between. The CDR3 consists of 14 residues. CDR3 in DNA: TGTGCCAGCAGTAAGCAGGGGACCAAAAACATTCAGTACTTC. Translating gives CASSKQGTKNIQYF.

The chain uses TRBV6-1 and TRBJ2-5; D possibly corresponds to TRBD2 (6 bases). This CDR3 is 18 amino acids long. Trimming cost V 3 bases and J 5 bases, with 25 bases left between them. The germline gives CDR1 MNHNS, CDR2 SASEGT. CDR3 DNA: TGTGCCAGCAGTGAGGGGGGTAGTTTTGAAGGTTGGGAGGAGACCCAGTACTTC. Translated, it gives CASSEGGSFEGWEETQYF.

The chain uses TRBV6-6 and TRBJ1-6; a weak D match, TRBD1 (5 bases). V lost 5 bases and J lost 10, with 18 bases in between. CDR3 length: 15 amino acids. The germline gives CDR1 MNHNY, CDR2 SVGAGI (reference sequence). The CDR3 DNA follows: TGTGCCAGCAGTCCCCCGGGGAGGGCAGGGTCACCCCTCCACTTT. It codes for CASSPPGRAGSPLHF.

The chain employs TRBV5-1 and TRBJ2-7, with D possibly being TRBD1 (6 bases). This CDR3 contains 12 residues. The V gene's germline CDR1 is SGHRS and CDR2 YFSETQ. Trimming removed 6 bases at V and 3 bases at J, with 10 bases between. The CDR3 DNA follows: TGCGCCAGCAAGGGGGATAACTACGAGCAGTACTTC. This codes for CASKGDNYEQYF.

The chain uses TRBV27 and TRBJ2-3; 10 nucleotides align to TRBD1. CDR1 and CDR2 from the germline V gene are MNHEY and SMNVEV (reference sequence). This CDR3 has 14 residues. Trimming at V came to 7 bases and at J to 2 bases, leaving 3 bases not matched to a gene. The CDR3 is CASKDRGYTDTQYF. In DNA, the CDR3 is TGTGCCAGCAAGGACAGGGGGTACACAGATACGCAGTATTTT.

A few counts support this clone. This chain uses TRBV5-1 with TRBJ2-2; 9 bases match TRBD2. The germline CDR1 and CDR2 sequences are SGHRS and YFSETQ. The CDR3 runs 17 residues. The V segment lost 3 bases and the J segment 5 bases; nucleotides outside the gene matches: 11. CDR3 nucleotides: TGCGCCAGCAGCTGGCGGAACAGCGGGGGGAAAACCGGGGAGCTGTTTTTT. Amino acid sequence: CASSWRNSGGKTGELFF.

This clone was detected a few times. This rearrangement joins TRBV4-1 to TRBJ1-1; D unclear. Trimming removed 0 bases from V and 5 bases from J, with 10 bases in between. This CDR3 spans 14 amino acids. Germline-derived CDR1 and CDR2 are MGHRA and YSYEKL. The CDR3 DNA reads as TGCGCCAGCAGCCAAGACGGGTGGAATACTGAAGCTTTCTTT. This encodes CASSQDGWNTEAFF.

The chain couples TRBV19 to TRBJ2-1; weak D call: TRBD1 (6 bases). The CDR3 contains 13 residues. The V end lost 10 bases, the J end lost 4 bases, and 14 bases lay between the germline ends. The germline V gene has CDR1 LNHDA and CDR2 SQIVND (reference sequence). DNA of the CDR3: TGTGCCACTAGGACAGCACTGTACAATGAGCAGTTCTTC. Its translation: CATRTALYNEQFF. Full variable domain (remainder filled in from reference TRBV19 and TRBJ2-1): DGGITQSPKYLFRKEGQNVTLSCEQNLNHDAMYWYRQDPGQGLRLIYYSQIVNDFQKGDIAEGYSVSREKKESFPLTVTSAQKNPTAFYLCATRTALYNEQFFGPGTRLTVL.

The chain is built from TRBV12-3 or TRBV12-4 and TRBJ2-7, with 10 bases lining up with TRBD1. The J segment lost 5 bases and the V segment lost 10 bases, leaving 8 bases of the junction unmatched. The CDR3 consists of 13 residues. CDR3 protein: CATTGTGVNEQYF. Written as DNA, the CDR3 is TGTGCCACTACCGGGACAGGGGTGAACGAGCAGTACTTC.

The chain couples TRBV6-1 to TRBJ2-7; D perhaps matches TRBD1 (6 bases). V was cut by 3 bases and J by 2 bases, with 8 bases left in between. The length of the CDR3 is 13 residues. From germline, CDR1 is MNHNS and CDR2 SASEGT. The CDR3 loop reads CASSDRQAYEQYF. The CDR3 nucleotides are TGTGCCAGCAGTGACCGACAGGCCTACGAGCAGTACTTC.

In DNA form, the CDR3 reads TGTGCCAGCAGTCTCCTCTCCACCGGGGAGCTGTTTTTT. It is translated as CASSLLSTGELFF. The chain links TRBV6-6 to TRBJ2-2; no clear D gene. Trimming stripped 5 bases from V and 4 bases from J, with 8 bases between. Germline V lookup: CDR1 MNHNY, CDR2 SVGAGI (reference sequence). The CDR3 covers 13 residues.

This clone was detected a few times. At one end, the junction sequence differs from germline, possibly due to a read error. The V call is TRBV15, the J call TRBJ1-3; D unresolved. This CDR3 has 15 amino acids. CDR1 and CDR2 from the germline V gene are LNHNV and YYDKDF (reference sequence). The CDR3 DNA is TGTGCCACCAGCAGAGATAGTATTTCGAGGGCCTCCGTGGATTTT. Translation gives CATSRDSISRASVDF.

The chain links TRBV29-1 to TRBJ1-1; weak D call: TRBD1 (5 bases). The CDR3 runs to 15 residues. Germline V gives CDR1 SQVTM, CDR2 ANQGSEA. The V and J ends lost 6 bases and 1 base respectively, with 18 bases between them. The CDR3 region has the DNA TGCAGCGTCCGACCAGCAGGGCTTTGGAACACTGAAGCTTTCTTT. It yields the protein CSVRPAGLWNTEAFF.

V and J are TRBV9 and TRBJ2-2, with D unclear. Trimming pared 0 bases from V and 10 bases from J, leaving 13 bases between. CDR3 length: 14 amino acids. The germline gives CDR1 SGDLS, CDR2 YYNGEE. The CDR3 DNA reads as TGTGCCAGCAGCGTAGCACCTACTAAGGCGGAGCTGTTTTTT. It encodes CASSVAPTKAELFF.

The CDR3 is CASSLPRRLTEAFF. DNA for the CDR3: TGTGCCAGCAGTTTGCCCAGGCGATTGACTGAAGCTTTCTTT. The chain joins TRBV28 to TRBJ1-1; D call uncertain. Germline V CDR1 and CDR2: MDHEN, SYDVKM. V lost 3 bases and J lost 5, with 13 bases in between. The CDR3 extends over 14 amino acids.

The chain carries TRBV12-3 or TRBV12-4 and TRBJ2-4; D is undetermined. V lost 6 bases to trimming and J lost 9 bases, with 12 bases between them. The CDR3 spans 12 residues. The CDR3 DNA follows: TGTGCCAGCAGCTCCCCTTCCGGCATTCAGTACTTC. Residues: CASSSPSGIQYF.

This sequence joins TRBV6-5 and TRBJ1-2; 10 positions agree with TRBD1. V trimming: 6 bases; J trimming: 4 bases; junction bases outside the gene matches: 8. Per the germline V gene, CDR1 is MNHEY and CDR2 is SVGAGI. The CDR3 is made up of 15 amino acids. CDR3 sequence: CASSTPGTGAYGYTF. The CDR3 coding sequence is TGTGCCAGCAGCACCCCCGGGACAGGGGCCTATGGCTACACCTTC.

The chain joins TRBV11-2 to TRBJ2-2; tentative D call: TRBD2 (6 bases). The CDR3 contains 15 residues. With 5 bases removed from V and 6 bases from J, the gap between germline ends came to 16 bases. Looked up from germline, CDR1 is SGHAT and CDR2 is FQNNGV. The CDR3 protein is CASSRRGSFPGELFF. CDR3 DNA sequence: TGTGCCAGCAGCCGCCGGGGGTCGTTTCCCGGGGAGCTGTTTTTT.

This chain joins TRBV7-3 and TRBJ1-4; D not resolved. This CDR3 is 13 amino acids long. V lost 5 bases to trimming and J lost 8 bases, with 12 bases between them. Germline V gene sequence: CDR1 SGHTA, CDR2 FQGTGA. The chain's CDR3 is CASSASRGEKLFF. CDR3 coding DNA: TGTGCCAGCAGCGCTAGCCGGGGAGAAAAACTGTTTTTT. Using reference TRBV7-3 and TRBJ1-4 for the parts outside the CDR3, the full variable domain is GAGVSQTPSNKVTEKGKYVELRCDPISGHTALYWYRQSLGQGPEFLIYFQGTGAADDSGLPNDRFFAVRPEGSVSTLKIQRTERGDSAVYLCASSASRGEKLFFGSGTQLSVL.

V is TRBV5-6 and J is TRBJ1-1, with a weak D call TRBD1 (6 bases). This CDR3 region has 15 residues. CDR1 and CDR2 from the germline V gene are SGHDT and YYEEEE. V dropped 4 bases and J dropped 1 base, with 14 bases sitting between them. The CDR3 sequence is CASSLLRGSNTEAFF. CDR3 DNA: TGTGCCAGCAGCCTTCTAAGGGGGTCGAACACTGAAGCTTTCTTT.

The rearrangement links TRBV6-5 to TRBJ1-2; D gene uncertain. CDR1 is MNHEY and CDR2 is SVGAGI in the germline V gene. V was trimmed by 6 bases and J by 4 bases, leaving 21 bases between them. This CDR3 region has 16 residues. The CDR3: CASSYREKSLLYGYTF. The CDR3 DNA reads TGTGCCAGCAGCTACCGAGAAAAGAGCCTGCTCTATGGCTACACCTTC.

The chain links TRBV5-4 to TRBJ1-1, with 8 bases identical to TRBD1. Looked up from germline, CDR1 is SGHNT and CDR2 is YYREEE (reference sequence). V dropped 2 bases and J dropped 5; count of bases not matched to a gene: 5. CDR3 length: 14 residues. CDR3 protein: CASSFTGGGTEAFF. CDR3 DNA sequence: TGTGCCAGCAGCTTTACAGGGGGAGGTACTGAAGCTTTCTTT.